Below, 20 T cell receptor beta chains from the same sample are listed, as sequenced in a study of blood T cell repertoires in COVID-19. TCRdb keeps only in-frame clones here, not all; method: immunoSEQ multiplex PCR. Of 85,000 or so clones listed, around 86% were seen once; the top ten hold 25% to 35%. Input material: peripheral blood. Receptors originate from a man between 50 and 59 years old with active or convalescent COVID-19.

The chain couples TRBV24-1 to TRBJ1-1; D may be TRBD1 (6 bases). V was pared by 6 bases and J by 4 bases, with 14 bases between. Germline CDR1 reads KGHDR; CDR2 reads SFDVKD. The CDR3 consists of 14 residues. The CDR3 DNA reads as TGTGCCACCAGTTCTACAGGGCCCCGCACTGAAGCTTTCTTT. This translates into CATSSTGPRTEAFF.

V and J are TRBV2 and TRBJ1-5; D is perhaps TRBD1 (5 bases). In germline, CDR1 is SNHLY, CDR2 FYNNEI. The ends were cut back, 8 bases at V and 5 bases at J, with 13 bases in the middle. This CDR3 has 13 residues. The CDR3 is CASATGGDQPQHF. CDR3 DNA sequence: TGTGCCAGCGCTACGGGGGGGGATCAGCCCCAGCATTTT.

The rearrangement joins TRBV5-1 to TRBJ1-2; D might be TRBD1 (6 bases). V dropped 4 bases and J dropped 4 bases, with 11 bases sitting between them. The CDR3 covers 13 residues. Looked up from germline, CDR1 is SGHRS and CDR2 is YFSETQ. This CDR3 reads CASSTQGSYGYTF. DNA of the CDR3: TGCGCCAGCAGCACACAGGGATCCTATGGCTACACCTTC.

The V and J genes are TRBV5-6 and TRBJ2-1; maybe TRBD2 (5 bases). Per the germline V gene, CDR1 is SGHDT and CDR2 is YYEEEE. Trimming took off 0 bases at V and 9 bases at J, with 16 bases between the two ends. The CDR3 contains 15 residues. The CDR3 sequence is CASSLGGSSEGEQFF. The CDR3 nucleotides are TGTGCCAGCAGCTTGGGCGGCAGCTCCGAGGGTGAGCAGTTCTTC.

The sample holds a few counts of this clone. This chain connects TRBV6-2 or TRBV6-3 to TRBJ2-1; 9 bases are shared with TRBD1. CDR3 length equals 16 residues. Germline lookup yields CDR1 MNHEY and CDR2 SVGEGT. With 6 bases clipped from V and 4 bases from J, the junction kept 10 bases outside the gene matches. CDR3 protein: CASRYSTGGSYNEQFF. CDR3 in DNA: TGTGCCAGCAGGTACAGTACAGGGGGCTCTTACAATGAGCAGTTCTTC.

To note about this clone: Mismatch with germline at one junction end may stem from a read error. The V and J genes are TRBV7-6 and TRBJ1-2; tentatively, D is TRBD1 (5 bases). The length of the CDR3 is 17 residues. Germline-derived CDR1 and CDR2 are SGHVS and FNYEAQ. This CDR3 reads CASSLGVGRRGPTSALF. CDR3 nucleotides: TGTGCCAGCAGCTTAGGGGTTGGGAGGAGGGGACCTACGTCGGCCCTCTTC.

CDR3 coding DNA: TGCGCCAGCAGCTTCTCGGGACTTGGGTCGAACACCGGGGAGCTGTTTTTT. This codes for CASSFSGLGSNTGELFF. This chain joins TRBV5-1 and TRBJ2-2; tentatively, D is TRBD2 (6 bases). Trimming shortened V by 2 bases and J by 0 bases, and 14 bases separated the two germline ends. This CDR3 has 17 amino acids. Germline-derived CDR1 and CDR2 are SGHRS and YFSETQ. Drawing the rest from reference TRBV5-1 and TRBJ2-2, the complete variable domain is KAGVTQTPRYLIKTRGQQVTLSCSPISGHRSVSWYQQTPGQGLQFLFEYFSETQRNKGNFPGRFSGRQFSNSRSEMNVSTLELGDSALYLCASSFSGLGSNTGELFFGEGSRLTVL.

The chain links TRBV7-6 to TRBJ2-2; 7 bases are shared with TRBD1. Germline V gene lookup returns CDR1 SGHVS and CDR2 FNYEAQ. The CDR3 length is 15 residues. The V gene end was trimmed by 2 bases and the J gene end by 4 bases; junction bases not matched to a gene: 4. For the CDR3, the DNA is TGTGCCAGCAGCTTAACAGGGGTAGGCACCGGGGAGCTGTTTTTT. Encoded protein: CASSLTGVGTGELFF.

This chain links TRBV7-2 with TRBJ2-1; TRBD1 matches 8 bases. The CDR3 is made up of 15 amino acids. The V segment lost 6 bases and the J segment 8 bases; nucleotides outside the gene matches: 12. Germline V gene sequence: CDR1 SGHTA, CDR2 FQGNSA. CDR3 bases: TGTGCCAGCAGGCCAAGGACAGGGTCTTGGGATGAGCAGTTCTTC. It translates to CASRPRTGSWDEQFF.

The chain is built from TRBV6-5 and TRBJ1-6; D is unclear. Between the trimmed V and J ends, which lost 2 bases and 10 bases, there was a span of 9 bases. Per germline, CDR1 MNHEY and CDR2 SVGAGI. The CDR3 has 13 residues. This CDR3 reads CASSYGPGSPLHF. As DNA, the CDR3 is TGTGCCAGCAGTTACGGGCCCGGCTCACCCCTCCACTTT.

This clone has just one count. The rearrangement joins TRBV5-4 to TRBJ2-1; perhaps TRBD1 as D (6 bases). V was cut by 4 bases and J by 9 bases, with 23 bases left in between. From germline, CDR1 is SGHNT and CDR2 YYREEE (reference sequence). CDR3 length: 16 amino acids. CDR3 amino acids: CASSNPTGLIAIEQFF. CDR3 nucleotides: TGTGCCAGCAGCAATCCCACAGGGTTGATAGCAATTGAGCAGTTCTTC. Full variable domain (missing parts from reference TRBV5-4 and TRBJ2-1): ETGVTQSPTHLIKTRGQQVTLRCSSQSGHNTVSWYQQALGQGPQFIFQYYREEENGRGNFPPRFSGLQFPNYSSELNVNALELDDSALYLCASSNPTGLIAIEQFFGPGTRLTVL.

V usage is TRBV10-3 and J usage is TRBJ2-3, with 9 bases fitting TRBD1. The CDR3 sequence is 13 residues long. The junction had 4 bases not matched to a gene; V was cut back by 8 bases and J by 4 bases. The germline V gene has CDR1 ENHRY and CDR2 SYGVKD. CDR3 sequence: CAIRTGVADTQYF. The CDR3 coding sequence is TGTGCCATCCGGACAGGGGTGGCAGATACGCAGTATTTT.

The CDR3 protein is CASSLVGTGGIYNSPLHF. The CDR3 DNA is TGTGCCAGCAGCTTAGTTGGGACAGGGGGAATTTATAATTCACCCCTCCACTTT. The chain recombines TRBV7-2 with TRBJ1-6, with 11 positions matching TRBD1. Germline V gene sequence: CDR1 SGHTA, CDR2 FQGNSA. This CDR3 has 18 residues. V lost 1 base, J lost 4 bases, and 6 bases stayed unmatched. Together with reference TRBV7-2 and TRBJ1-6, the CDR3 gives the full variable domain: GAGVSQSPSNKVTEKGKDVELRCDPISGHTALYWYRQSLGQGLEFLIYFQGNSAPDKSGLPSDRFSAERTGGSVSTLTIQRTQQEDSAVYLCASSLVGTGGIYNSPLHFGNGTRLTVT.

This chain uses TRBV9 with TRBJ2-5; 10 positions agree with TRBD2. The length of the CDR3 is 17 residues. The junction had 13 bases not matched to a gene; V was cut back by 3 bases and J by 5 bases. CDR1 is SGDLS, CDR2 YYNGEE, per germline. In DNA form, the CDR3 reads TGTGCCAGCAGCGCTGGGGAGGGACTAGCGTTCCAGGAGACCCAGTACTTC. Its translation: CASSAGEGLAFQETQYF.

The V and J genes are TRBV24-1 and TRBJ2-1, with TRBD1 matching 9 bases. CDR3 length equals 15 residues. The junction had 6 bases not matched to a gene; V was cut back by 4 bases and J by 6 bases. Per germline, CDR1 KGHDR and CDR2 SFDVKD. The CDR3 DNA reads TGTGCCACCAGTGAAGGGACAGGGCGGCCCAATGAGCAGTTCTTC. Protein product: CATSEGTGRPNEQFF.

The V and J genes are TRBV12-5 and TRBJ1-2; TRBD1 matches at 11 bases. Germline CDR1 is LGHNT and CDR2 is FRNRAP. The CDR3 is made up of 15 amino acids. V lost 6 bases and J lost 6; bases outside the gene matches: 9. The DNA for the CDR3 is TGTGCTAGTGGCACCGGGACAGGGGGGAAAAATGGCTACACCTTC. Translating it yields CASGTGTGGKNGYTF.

The chain combines TRBV5-4 with TRBJ2-1; D gene uncertain. Germline V gene sequence: CDR1 SGHNT, CDR2 YYREEE (reference sequence). Trimming took off 1 base at V and 3 bases at J, with 11 bases between the two ends. This CDR3 contains 15 residues. The DNA for the CDR3 is TGTGCCAGCAGCTTGCCCAGTTCCGTCTACAATGAGCAGTTCTTC. It encodes CASSLPSSVYNEQFF.

The rearrangement uses TRBV10-2 and TRBJ1-2; D possibly corresponds to TRBD1 (6 bases). V lost 3 bases to trimming and J lost 3 bases, with 11 bases between them. The length of the CDR3 is 14 residues. The V gene's germline CDR1 is WSHSY and CDR2 SAAADI. CDR3 DNA: TGCGCCAGCAGTGATAAGGGGGATGACTATGGCTACACCTTC. Protein product: CASSDKGDDYGYTF.

CDR3 sequence: CASNPTGITYNEQFF. Written as DNA, the CDR3 is TGTGCCAGCAACCCGACAGGAATTACCTACAATGAGCAGTTCTTC. The chain is built from TRBV28 and TRBJ2-1; weak D call: TRBD1 (6 bases). Trimming took off 7 bases at V and 2 bases at J, with 15 bases between the two ends. From germline, CDR1 is MDHEN and CDR2 SYDVKM. The CDR3 is 15 residues long.

The chain carries TRBV29-1 and TRBJ2-7; perhaps TRBD1 as D (6 bases). The V and J ends lost 4 bases and 3 bases respectively, with 10 bases between them. In germline, CDR1 is SQVTM, CDR2 ANQGSEA. CDR3 size: 12 residues. The CDR3 bases are TGCAGCGTTGTGGGACAAAACTACGAGCAGTACTTC. Its translation: CSVVGQNYEQYF.